The next 18 T cell receptor beta chains were all read from a single sample in a study of T-cell memory formation after mild COVID-19. TCRdb re-called the 5' RACE reads through MiXCR, storing one row per CDR3 protein. This table has over 120,000 distinct CDR3 sequences, around 27% appearing once. Sample: PBMCs or a T cell subset sorted from them (not recorded which). Receptors were obtained from an adult woman who had mild COVID-19 (a few samples of this study predate the infection). Cell type and time point are not known.

Only a few counts were recorded for this clonotype. This chain's CDR3 is CASSFQGYEQYF. CDR3 in DNA: TGCGCCAGCAGCTTTCAGGGGTACGAGCAGTACTTC. The chain is built from TRBV5-1 and TRBJ2-7; weak D call: TRBD1 (6 bases). The CDR3 has 12 amino acids. The ends were cut back, 2 bases at V and 4 bases at J, with 7 bases in the middle. Germline V CDR1 and CDR2: SGHRS, YFSETQ.

The chain joins TRBV6-5 to TRBJ2-1, with D possibly matching TRBD2 (5 bases). The length of the CDR3 is 14 residues. Per the germline V gene, CDR1 is MNHEY and CDR2 is SVGAGI. Deletions cut 4 bases from V and 5 bases from J, with 12 bases between. Written as DNA, the CDR3 is TGTGCCAGCAGTTCCCACTCGACTAACAATGAGCAGTTCTTC. Encoded protein: CASSSHSTNNEQFF.

The chain joins TRBV7-9 to TRBJ1-1; D is uncertain. The CDR3 consists of 15 residues. Trimming stripped 2 bases from V and 3 bases from J, with 13 bases between. CDR1 SEHNR and CDR2 FQNEAQ come from the germline V gene (reference sequence). The CDR3, as DNA: TGTGCCAGCAGCTTATCCTCGGACGGTCACACTGAAGCTTTCTTT. Translating gives CASSLSSDGHTEAFF.

The gene calls are TRBV20-1 and TRBJ1-1; tentatively, D is TRBD1 (6 bases). CDR1 is DFQATT, CDR2 SNEGSKA, per germline (reference sequence). Between the trimmed V and J ends, which lost 3 bases and 4 bases, there was a span of 18 bases. CDR3 size: 15 residues. The DNA of the CDR3 is TGCAGTGCTAGTGACCCCCGCTCGGGGGCCACTGAAGCTTTCTTT. This gives the protein CSASDPRSGATEAFF.

The chain recombines TRBV15 with TRBJ2-7, with a weak D call TRBD2 (6 bases). In germline, CDR1 is LNHNV, CDR2 YYDKDF (reference sequence). V was cut by 1 base and J by 3 bases, with 16 bases left in between. The CDR3 length is 16 residues. CDR3 residues: CATSRGSGMELYEQYF. The CDR3 DNA reads as TGTGCCACCAGCAGAGGTAGCGGTATGGAGCTCTACGAGCAGTACTTC. The full variable domain, its missing parts supplied by reference TRBV15 and TRBJ2-7, is DAMVIQNPRYQVTQFGKPVTLSCSQTLNHNVMYWYQQKSSQAPKLLFHYYDKDFNNEADTPDNFQSRRPNTSFCFLDIRSPGLGDTAMYLCATSRGSGMELYEQYFGPGTRLTVT.

At least ten counts were recorded for this clonotype. The rearrangement uses TRBV25-1 and TRBJ2-7; 8 positions match TRBD2. Germline CDR1 MGHDK, CDR2 SYGVNS. J was trimmed by 2 bases and V by 8 bases; bases with no gene match: 14. The CDR3 is 16 amino acids. DNA for the CDR3: TGTGCCAGCTCGGGGGGGAGCGGGGGACAAACCTACGAGCAGTACTTC. Residues: CASSGGSGGQTYEQYF.

The sample holds a few counts of this clonotype. The chain carries TRBV11-2 and TRBJ1-1, with D unresolved. CDR1 is SGHAT, CDR2 FQNNGV, per germline. The V end was cut by 1 base, the J end by 3 bases, with 6 bases between. The CDR3 totals 13 residues. CDR3 loop: CASSLGPDTEAFF. The CDR3 DNA is TGTGCCAGCAGCTTAGGACCAGACACTGAAGCTTTCTTT.

As concerns this clonotype: The junction differs from germline at one of its ends, possibly a read error. The genes are TRBV12-3 or TRBV12-4 and TRBJ2-7; D is uncertain. The CDR3 is made up of 13 amino acids. The CDR3, as DNA: TGTGCCAGCAGGTTAGGGTCTTTGAACGAGCAGTACTTC. Translation: CASRLGSLNEQYF.

This clonotype was detected a few times. The gene calls are TRBV27 and TRBJ1-1; D is perhaps TRBD1 (5 bases). V gave up 6 bases and J gave up 4 bases, with 15 bases separating them. Germline V gives CDR1 MNHEY, CDR2 SMNVEV (reference sequence). This CDR3 spans 14 amino acids. The CDR3 is CASSSGSRGTEAFF. CDR3 DNA: TGTGCCAGCAGCTCAGGGTCAAGGGGCACTGAAGCTTTCTTT.

This clonotype occurred a few times. The genes are TRBV7-9 and TRBJ1-1; no reliable D call. Germline lookup yields CDR1 SEHNR and CDR2 FQNEAQ (reference sequence). This CDR3 is 13 amino acids long. V shed 1 base and J shed 4 bases, with 7 bases lying between them. The CDR3 sequence is CASSLDGGTEAFF. CDR3 sequence (DNA): TGTGCCAGCAGCTTAGATGGAGGCACTGAAGCTTTCTTT.

This clonotype was observed a few times. This sequence joins TRBV7-9 and TRBJ2-3; no clear D gene. From germline, CDR1 is SEHNR and CDR2 FQNEAQ (reference sequence). V was cut by 6 bases and J by 5 bases, with 9 bases left in between. The CDR3 is 12 residues long. CDR3 residues: CASRTRGDTQYF. CDR3 nucleotide sequence: TGTGCCAGCAGAACACGCGGAGATACGCAGTATTTT.

The chain is built from TRBV5-6 and TRBJ2-1; D perhaps matches TRBD2 (5 bases). CDR1 is SGHDT and CDR2 is YYEEEE in the germline V gene. V gave up 3 bases and J gave up 7 bases, with 11 bases separating them. There are 13 residues in the CDR3. CDR3 region: CASSSGVLNEQFF. The CDR3 region has the DNA TGTGCCAGCAGCTCCGGGGTTTTGAATGAGCAGTTCTTC.

This chain uses TRBV5-1 with TRBJ2-7, with 10 bases that match TRBD2. Germline loops: CDR1 SGHRS, CDR2 YFSETQ. V trimming: 4 bases; J trimming: 8 bases; junction bases outside the gene matches: 12. The length of the CDR3 is 15 residues. Here the CDR3 reads CASSVGTSELPKQYF. CDR3 DNA sequence: TGCGCCAGCAGCGTAGGGACTAGCGAGCTTCCAAAGCAGTACTTC.

This chain links TRBV29-1 with TRBJ2-7; 8 bases fit TRBD1. Germline assignment: CDR1 SQVTM and CDR2 ANQGSEA. V trimming: 2 bases; J trimming: 3 bases; junction bases outside the gene matches: 3. This CDR3 region has 13 residues. The CDR3 sequence is CSVEKGQDYEQYF. The CDR3 nucleotides are TGCAGCGTTGAAAAGGGACAGGACTACGAGCAGTACTTC.

This clonotype has a handful of counts. The chain carries TRBV12-3 or TRBV12-4 and TRBJ2-2; 9 bases are a match to TRBD1. The junction had 2 bases not matched to a gene; V was cut back by 5 bases and J by 1 base. This CDR3 spans 15 amino acids. CDR3 residues: CASSRTGENTGELFF. The CDR3 DNA reads as TGTGCCAGCAGTCGGACAGGGGAGAACACCGGGGAGCTGTTTTTT.

The table lists this clonotype with a few counts. The gene calls are TRBV4-3 and TRBJ2-7, with unresolved D. This CDR3 is 15 amino acids long. The V gene lost 1 base and the J gene lost 2 bases, with 12 bases spanning the gap. CDR1 and CDR2 from the germline V gene are LGHNA and YSLEER. The CDR3 protein is CASSQGGGNPYEQYF. Written as DNA, the CDR3 is TGCGCCAGCAGCCAAGGGGGTGGGAACCCCTACGAGCAGTACTTC.

This clonotype was counted only a few times. The chain employs TRBV15 and TRBJ2-2, with D tentatively TRBD1 (5 bases). The V end lost 1 base, the J end lost 4 bases, and 19 bases lay between the germline ends. From germline, CDR1 is LNHNV and CDR2 YYDKDF (reference sequence). The CDR3 consists of 18 residues. This CDR3 reads CATSRALSEGVRTGELFF. CDR3 sequence (DNA): TGTGCCACCAGCAGAGCCCTCTCGGAAGGGGTCCGCACCGGGGAGCTGTTTTTT.

The CDR3 is CASRSRVLEQFF. The CDR3 coding sequence is TGTGCCAGCAGGAGCAGGGTTTTGGAGCAGTTCTTC. This rearrangement joins TRBV12-3 or TRBV12-4 to TRBJ2-1, with D tentatively TRBD1 (5 bases). The CDR3 is made up of 12 amino acids. Trimming took off 6 bases at V and 10 bases at J, with 13 bases between the two ends.